This T cell receptor (beta chain) derives from a study of cytomegalovirus exposure and HLA in healthy donors. General study points: Many donors shared some public TCRs, even though most TCR sequences were rare. Per published accounts, TCR beta sequences correctly predicted the HLA-A and HLA-B alleles of most subjects.

Healthy bone marrow donors made up the donor group. Donors were nominally healthy when sampled, though unrecorded immune exposures were likely. The CDR3 runs 14 residues. The germline V gene encodes CDR1 MDHEN and CDR2 SYDVKM. V trimming: 6 bases; J trimming: 3 bases; junction bases outside the gene matches: 3. Concerning this clone: The antigen remains unidentified.

PCR employed 60 Vbeta and 13 Jbeta primers. Profiling relied on immunoSEQ multiplex PCR, and the TCRdb table lists in-frame clones only, not all of them. Altogether roughly 120,000 clones are present, around 80% being singletons, with the ten largest covering 22%. The sequencing input was PBMCs. V and J are TRBV28 and TRBJ1-5; 9 nucleotides align to TRBD1. This TCR was sampled from a man aged 25-40 years in good health and CMV-seropositive. CDR3 bases: TGTGCCAGCAGCACAGGGGGCACCAATCAGCCCCAGCATTTT. Amino acids: CASSTGGTNQPQHF.